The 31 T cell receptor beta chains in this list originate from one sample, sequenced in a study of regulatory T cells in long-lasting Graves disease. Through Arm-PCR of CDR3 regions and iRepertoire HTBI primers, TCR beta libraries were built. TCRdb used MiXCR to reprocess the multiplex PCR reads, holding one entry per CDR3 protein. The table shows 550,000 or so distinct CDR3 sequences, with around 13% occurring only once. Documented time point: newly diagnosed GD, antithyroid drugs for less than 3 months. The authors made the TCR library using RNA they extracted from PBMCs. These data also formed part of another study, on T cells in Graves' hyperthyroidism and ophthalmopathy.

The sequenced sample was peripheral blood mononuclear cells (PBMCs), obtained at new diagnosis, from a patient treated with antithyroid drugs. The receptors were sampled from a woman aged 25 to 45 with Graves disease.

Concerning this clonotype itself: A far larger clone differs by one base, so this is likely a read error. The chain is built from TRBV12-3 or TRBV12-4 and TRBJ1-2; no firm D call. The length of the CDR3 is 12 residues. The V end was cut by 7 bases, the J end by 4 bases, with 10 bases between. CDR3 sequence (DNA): TGTGCCAGCACTGATGGGGTCTATGGCTACACCTTC. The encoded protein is CASTDGVYGYTF.

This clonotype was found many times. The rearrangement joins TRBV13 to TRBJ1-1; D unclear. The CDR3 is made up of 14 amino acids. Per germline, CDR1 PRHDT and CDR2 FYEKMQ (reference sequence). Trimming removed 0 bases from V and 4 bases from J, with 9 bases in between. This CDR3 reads CASSLGRGSTEAFF. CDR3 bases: TGTGCCAGCAGCTTAGGGCGCGGATCCACTGAAGCTTTCTTT.

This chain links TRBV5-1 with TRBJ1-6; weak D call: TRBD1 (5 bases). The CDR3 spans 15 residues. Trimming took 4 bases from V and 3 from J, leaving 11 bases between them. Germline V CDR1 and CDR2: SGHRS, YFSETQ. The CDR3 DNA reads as TGCGCCAGCAGCCCAGGGACCAACTATAATTCACCCCTCCACTTT. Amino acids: CASSPGTNYNSPLHF.

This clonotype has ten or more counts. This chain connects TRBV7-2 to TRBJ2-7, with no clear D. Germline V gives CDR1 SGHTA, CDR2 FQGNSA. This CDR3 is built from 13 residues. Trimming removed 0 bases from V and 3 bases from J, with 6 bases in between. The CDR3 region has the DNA TGTGCCAGCAGCTTAGCCCCGATCTACGAGCAGTACTTC. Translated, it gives CASSLAPIYEQYF.

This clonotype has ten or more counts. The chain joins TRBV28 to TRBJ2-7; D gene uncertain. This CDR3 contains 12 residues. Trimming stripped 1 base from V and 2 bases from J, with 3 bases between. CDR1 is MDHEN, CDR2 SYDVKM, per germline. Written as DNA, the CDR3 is TGTGCCAGCAGTTTATACCCCTACGAGCAGTACTTC. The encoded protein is CASSLYPYEQYF.

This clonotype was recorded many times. The CDR3 sequence: CASSQPWTPRYDPEAFF. The CDR3 bases are TGTGCCAGTAGCCAACCGTGGACTCCTCGGTATGACCCTGAAGCTTTCTTT. This sequence joins TRBV19 and TRBJ1-1; D gene uncertain. The CDR3 covers 17 residues. V was cut by 6 bases and J by 6 bases, with 26 bases left in between. Germline V gives CDR1 LNHDA, CDR2 SQIVND (reference sequence).

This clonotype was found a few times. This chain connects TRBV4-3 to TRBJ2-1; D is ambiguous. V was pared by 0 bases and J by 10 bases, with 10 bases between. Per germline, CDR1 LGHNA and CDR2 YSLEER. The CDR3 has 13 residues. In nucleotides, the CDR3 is TGCGCCAGCAGCCAAGATATTGGGTACGAGCAGTTCTTC. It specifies CASSQDIGYEQFF.

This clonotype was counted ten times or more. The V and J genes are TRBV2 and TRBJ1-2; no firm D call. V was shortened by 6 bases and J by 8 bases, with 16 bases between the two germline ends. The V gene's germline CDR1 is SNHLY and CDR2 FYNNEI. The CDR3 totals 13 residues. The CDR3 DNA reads TGTGCCAGCAGCGTCGTTGGGGATTTGGGCTACACCTTC. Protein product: CASSVVGDLGYTF. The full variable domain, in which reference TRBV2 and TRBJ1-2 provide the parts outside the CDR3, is EPEVTQTPSHQVTQMGQEVILRCVPISNHLYFYWYRQILGQKVEFLVSFYNNEISEKSEIFDDQFSVERPDGSNFTLKIRSTKLEDSAMYFCASSVVGDLGYTFGSGTRLTVV.

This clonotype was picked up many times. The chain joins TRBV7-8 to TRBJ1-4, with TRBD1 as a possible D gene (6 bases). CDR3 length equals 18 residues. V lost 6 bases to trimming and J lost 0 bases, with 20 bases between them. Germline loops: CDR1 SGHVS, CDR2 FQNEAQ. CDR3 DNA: TGTGCCAGCAGTCCCGGACAGCCCTCGGGGGCAACTAATGAAAAACTGTTTTTT. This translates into CASSPGQPSGATNEKLFF.

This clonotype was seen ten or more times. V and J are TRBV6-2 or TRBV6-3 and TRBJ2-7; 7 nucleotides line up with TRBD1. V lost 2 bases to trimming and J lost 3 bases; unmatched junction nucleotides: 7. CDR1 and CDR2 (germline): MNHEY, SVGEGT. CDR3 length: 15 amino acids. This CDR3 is CASSYLGYRGYEQYF. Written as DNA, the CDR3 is TGTGCCAGCAGTTACCTGGGCTACAGGGGCTACGAGCAGTACTTC.

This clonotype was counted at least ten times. The chain's CDR3 is CSVWTDTYEQYF. Written as DNA, the CDR3 is TGCAGCGTCTGGACTGATACCTACGAGCAGTACTTC. This chain uses TRBV29-1 with TRBJ2-7, with a tentative D call TRBD2 (5 bases). This CDR3 has 12 residues. CDR1 and CDR2 from the germline V gene are SQVTM and ANQGSEA. The V gene lost 6 bases and the J gene lost 2 bases, with 11 bases spanning the gap.

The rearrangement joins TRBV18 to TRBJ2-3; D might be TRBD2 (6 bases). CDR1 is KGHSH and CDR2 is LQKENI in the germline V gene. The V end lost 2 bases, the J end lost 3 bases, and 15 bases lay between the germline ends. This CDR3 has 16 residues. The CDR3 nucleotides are TGTGCCAGCTCACCAAATAGGGGCCGGGAGACAGATACGCAGTATTTT. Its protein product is CASSPNRGRETDTQYF.

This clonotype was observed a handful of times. CDR3 loop: CSVSRGANTGELFF. The CDR3 DNA sequence: TGCAGCGTCTCACGGGGCGCGAACACCGGGGAGCTGTTTTTT. This chain links TRBV29-1 with TRBJ2-2; D may be TRBD1 or TRBD2 (5 bases each). Trimming shortened V by 6 bases and J by 0 bases, and 11 bases separated the two germline ends. The CDR3 consists of 14 residues. Germline assignment: CDR1 SQVTM and CDR2 ANQGSEA.

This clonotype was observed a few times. CDR3 bases: TGTGCCGCTTCTGGCGTGTTCAGGGTCGAGCAGTACTTC. Amino acid sequence: CAASGVFRVEQYF. This sequence joins TRBV6-1 and TRBJ2-7; D may be TRBD1 (5 bases). CDR1 MNHNS and CDR2 SASEGT come from the germline V gene. The CDR3 runs to 13 residues. Deletions cut 11 bases from V and 6 bases from J, with 20 bases between.

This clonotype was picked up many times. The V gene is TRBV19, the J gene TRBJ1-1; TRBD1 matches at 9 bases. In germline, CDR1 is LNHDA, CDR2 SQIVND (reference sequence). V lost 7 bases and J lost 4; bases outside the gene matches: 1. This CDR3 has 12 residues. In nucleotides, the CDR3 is TGTGCCAGTACGACAGGGGGCACTGAAGCTTTCTTT. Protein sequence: CASTTGGTEAFF.

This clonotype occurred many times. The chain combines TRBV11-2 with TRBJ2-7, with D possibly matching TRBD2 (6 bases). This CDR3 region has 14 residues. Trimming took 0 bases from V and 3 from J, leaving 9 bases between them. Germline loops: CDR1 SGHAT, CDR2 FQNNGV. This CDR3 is CASSLEPGLYEQYF. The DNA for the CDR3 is TGTGCCAGCAGCTTAGAACCGGGACTCTACGAGCAGTACTTC. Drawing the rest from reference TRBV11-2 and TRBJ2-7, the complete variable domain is EAGVAQSPRYKIIEKRQSVAFWCNPISGHATLYWYQQILGQGPKLLIQFQNNGVVDDSQLPKDRFSAERLKGVDSTLKIQPAKLEDSAVYLCASSLEPGLYEQYFGPGTRLTVT.

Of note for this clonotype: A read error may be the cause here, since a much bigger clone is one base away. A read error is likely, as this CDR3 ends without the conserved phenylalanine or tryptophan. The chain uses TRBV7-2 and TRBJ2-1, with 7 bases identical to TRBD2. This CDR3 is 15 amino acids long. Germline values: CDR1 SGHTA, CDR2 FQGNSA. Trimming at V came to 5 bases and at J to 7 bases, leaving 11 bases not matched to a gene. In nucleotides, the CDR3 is TGTGCCAGCAGCCCGGGGGGAGGTTACCGTAATGAGCAGTTCCTC. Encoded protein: CASSPGGGYRNEQFL.

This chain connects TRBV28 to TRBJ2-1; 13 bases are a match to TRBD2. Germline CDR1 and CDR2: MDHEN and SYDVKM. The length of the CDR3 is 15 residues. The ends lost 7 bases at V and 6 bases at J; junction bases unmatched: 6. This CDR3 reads CASKGGTSGINEQFF. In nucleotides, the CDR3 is TGTGCCAGCAAAGGGGGGACTAGCGGGATCAATGAGCAGTTCTTC.

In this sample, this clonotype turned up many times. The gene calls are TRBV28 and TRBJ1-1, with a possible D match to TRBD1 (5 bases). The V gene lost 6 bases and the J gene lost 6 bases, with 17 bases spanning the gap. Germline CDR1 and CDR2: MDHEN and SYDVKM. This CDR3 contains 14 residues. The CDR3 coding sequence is TGTGCCAGCAGCCCCCTCCCCTCAGGGTCTGAAGCTTTCTTT. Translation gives CASSPLPSGSEAFF.

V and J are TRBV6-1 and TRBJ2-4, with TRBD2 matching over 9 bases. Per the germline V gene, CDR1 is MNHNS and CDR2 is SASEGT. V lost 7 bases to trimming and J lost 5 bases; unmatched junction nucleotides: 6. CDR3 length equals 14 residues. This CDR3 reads CASNRGRAENIQYF. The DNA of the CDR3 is TGTGCCAGCAATCGCGGGAGGGCCGAAAACATTCAGTACTTC.

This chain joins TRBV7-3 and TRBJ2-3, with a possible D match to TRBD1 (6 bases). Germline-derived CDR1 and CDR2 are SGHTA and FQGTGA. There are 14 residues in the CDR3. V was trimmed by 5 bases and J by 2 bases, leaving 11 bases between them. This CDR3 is CASSTYRATDTQYF. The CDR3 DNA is TGTGCCAGCAGCACATACAGGGCCACAGATACGCAGTATTTT.

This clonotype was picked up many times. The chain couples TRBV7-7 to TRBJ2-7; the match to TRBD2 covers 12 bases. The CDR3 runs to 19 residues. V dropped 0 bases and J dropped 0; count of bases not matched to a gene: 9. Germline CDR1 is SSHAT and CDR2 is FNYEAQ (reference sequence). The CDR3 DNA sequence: TGTGCCAGCAGCTTAGCCAGGGTGACTAGCGGGAGCGACTCCTACGAGCAGTACTTC. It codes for CASSLARVTSGSDSYEQYF.

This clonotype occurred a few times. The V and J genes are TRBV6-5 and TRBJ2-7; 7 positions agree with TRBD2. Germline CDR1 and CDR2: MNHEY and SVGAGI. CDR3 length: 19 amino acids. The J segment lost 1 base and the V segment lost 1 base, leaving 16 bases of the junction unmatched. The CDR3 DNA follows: TGTGCCAGCAGTTACTTGTTCCCAGGGAGGGGAGTAGGATCCTACGAGCAGTACTTC. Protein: CASSYLFPGRGVGSYEQYF.

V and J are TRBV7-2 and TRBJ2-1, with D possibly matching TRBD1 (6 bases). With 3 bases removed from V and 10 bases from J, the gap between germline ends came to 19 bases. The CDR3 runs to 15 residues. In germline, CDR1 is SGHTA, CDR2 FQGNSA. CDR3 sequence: CASSFRTGNLYEQFF. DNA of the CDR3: TGTGCCAGCAGCTTCCGAACAGGGAACCTCTACGAGCAGTTCTTC.

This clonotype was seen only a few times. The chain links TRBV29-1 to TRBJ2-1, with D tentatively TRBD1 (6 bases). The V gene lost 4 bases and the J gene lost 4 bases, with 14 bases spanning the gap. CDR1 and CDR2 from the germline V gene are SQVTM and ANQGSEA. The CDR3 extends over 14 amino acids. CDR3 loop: CSVGGRGQYNEQFF. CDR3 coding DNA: TGCAGCGTTGGAGGCAGGGGACAATACAATGAGCAGTTCTTC.

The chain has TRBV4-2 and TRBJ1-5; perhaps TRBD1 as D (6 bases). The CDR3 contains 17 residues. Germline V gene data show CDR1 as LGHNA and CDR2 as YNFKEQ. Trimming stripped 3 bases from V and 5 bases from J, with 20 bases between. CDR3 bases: TGTGCCAGCAGCCAGGTGTATGAGGGGGAGGGTGATCAGCCCCAGCATTTT. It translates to CASSQVYEGEGDQPQHF.

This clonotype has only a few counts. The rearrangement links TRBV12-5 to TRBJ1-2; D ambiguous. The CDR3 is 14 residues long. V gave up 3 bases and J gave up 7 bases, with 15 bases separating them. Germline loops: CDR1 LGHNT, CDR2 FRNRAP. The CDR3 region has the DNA TGTGCTAGTGGTTTCGGCCCCGTAAGAGGTGGCTACACCTTC. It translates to CASGFGPVRGGYTF.

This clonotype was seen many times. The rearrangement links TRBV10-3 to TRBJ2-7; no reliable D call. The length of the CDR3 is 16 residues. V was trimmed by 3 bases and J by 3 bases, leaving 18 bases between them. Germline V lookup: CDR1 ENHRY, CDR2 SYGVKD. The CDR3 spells CAISEGVANRNYEQYF. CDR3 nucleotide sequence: TGTGCCATCAGTGAAGGTGTCGCGAACCGCAACTACGAGCAGTACTTC.

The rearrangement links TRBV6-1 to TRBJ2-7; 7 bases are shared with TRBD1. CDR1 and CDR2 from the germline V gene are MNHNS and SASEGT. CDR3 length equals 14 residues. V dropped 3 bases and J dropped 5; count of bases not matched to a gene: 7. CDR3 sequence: CASSDTGETDEQYF. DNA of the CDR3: TGTGCCAGCAGTGATACAGGGGAGACTGACGAGCAGTACTTC.

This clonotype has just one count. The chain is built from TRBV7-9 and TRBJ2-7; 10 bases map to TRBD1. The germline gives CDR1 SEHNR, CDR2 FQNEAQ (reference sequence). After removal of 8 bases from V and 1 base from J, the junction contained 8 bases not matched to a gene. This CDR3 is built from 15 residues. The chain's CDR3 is CASGTLGQGSYEQYF. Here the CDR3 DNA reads TGTGCCAGCGGAACCTTGGGACAGGGGTCCTACGAGCAGTACTTC.

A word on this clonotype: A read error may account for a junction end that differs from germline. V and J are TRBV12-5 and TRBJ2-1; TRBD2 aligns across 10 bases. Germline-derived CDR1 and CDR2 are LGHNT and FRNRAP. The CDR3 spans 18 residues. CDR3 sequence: CASGLSSGRYLSYSEQFF. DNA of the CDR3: TGTGCTAGTGGTTTGAGTAGCGGGAGGTATCTCTCCTACAGTGAGCAGTTCTTC.